A selection of T cell receptor beta chains follows, all from one sample in a study of T cell responses to AZD1222 COVID-19 vaccine. TCRdb keeps only in-frame clones here, not all; method: immunoSEQ multiplex PCR. The repertoire includes about 130,000 clones, over 80% of them detected once, and 4.5% to 6% sits in the top ten. Here the sequenced sample was peripheral blood, taken on day 0 of AZD1222 vaccination. Every receptor here comes from an adult in good health. Both conserved end residues are part of each CDR3. Fields, in order: J gene, D gene, CDR3 length, V gene, CDR3 protein. A D gene is named only where the DNA matches it firmly.

TRBJ1-4,TRBD1,18,TRBV5-1,CASSLAGQAPATNEKLFF
TRBJ1-5,.,14,TRBV5-4,CASTSMGSNQPQHF
TRBJ1-4,TRBD1,15,TRBV27,CASTFRTGYAEKLFF
TRBJ1-1,.,13,TRBV6-5,CASSMGGATEAFF
TRBJ2-2,.,13,TRBV19,CASSIGGTGELFF
TRBJ1-6,.,17,TRBV4-2,CASSPLGVAAPNSPLHF
TRBJ1-2,.,12,TRBV12-3/TRBV12-4,CASRGLGSGYTF
TRBJ1-5,.,14,TRBV30,CAWSRTTGNQPQHF
TRBJ1-5,.,13,TRBV7-9,CASSPTGRQPQHF
TRBJ1-3,.,15,TRBV11-3,CASSLGAFGGNTIYF
TRBJ1-1,.,14,TRBV5-1,CASSLAGGNTEAFF
TRBJ2-1,.,15,TRBV5-1,CASSWRDLGLGEQFF
TRBJ1-1,.,13,TRBV6-5,CASMAGDGTEAFF
TRBJ1-5,.,13,TRBV7-8,CASSRDSNQPQHF
TRBJ1-1,TRBD1,14,TRBV3-1/TRBV3-2,CASSLNRGGTEAFF
TRBJ2-1,TRBD2,15,TRBV11-2,CASSLGAGGLNEQFF
TRBJ2-7,.,15,TRBV18,CASSPGRTISYEQYF
TRBJ1-3,.,16,TRBV15,CATSRDRAVDGNTIYF
TRBJ2-2,TRBD2,17,TRBV7-9,CASSLGTSGTFTGELFF
TRBJ1-1,.,13,TRBV30,CAWKYSLNTEAFF
TRBJ1-1,.,14,TRBV5-6,CASSYDRTNTEAFF
TRBJ1-2,.,12,TRBV25-1,CASSGWGIGYTF
TRBJ1-5,.,17,TRBV15,CATSRDLGTPNNQPQHF
TRBJ2-3,.,12,TRBV29-1,CSVGNAADTQYF
TRBJ2-7,TRBD1,14,TRBV5-5,CASSTGQGIYEQYF
TRBJ2-7,TRBD2,15,TRBV27,CASRPTSGRGYEQYF
TRBJ2-1,.,14,TRBV28,CASSSPGVHYEQFF
TRBJ1-5,.,13,TRBV7-2,CASSLTTYQPQHF
TRBJ1-1,.,14,TRBV6-2/TRBV6-3,CASSRAPRGTEAFF
TRBJ1-1,TRBD1,15,TRBV10-3,CAISESGQGARKAFF
TRBJ2-7,.,14,TRBV5-8,CASSRVQPPYEQYF
TRBJ1-1,.,14,TRBV4-1,CASSQDLGNTEAFF
TRBJ1-1,.,13,TRBV4-1,CASSQETERGAFF
TRBJ1-2,TRBD1,16,TRBV27,CASSLLRTGRLYGYTF
TRBJ1-5,.,14,TRBV5-1,CASRQGLSNQPQHF
TRBJ1-1,.,15,TRBV11-3,CASSLQGRMNTEAFF
TRBJ1-5,TRBD1,15,TRBV5-6,CASSSSGQIYQPQHF
TRBJ2-1,.,15,TRBV27,CASSLYPPGVNEQFF
TRBJ2-1,TRBD2,15,TRBV14,CASSPAGGRYNEQFF
TRBJ2-2,.,12,TRBV19,CASSIIAGELFF
TRBJ1-2,TRBD1,11,TRBV20-1,CSAFRGDRRHF
TRBJ2-3,TRBD1,15,TRBV18,CASSPGQGSTDTQYF
TRBJ1-3,TRBD1,16,TRBV5-8,CASSDRFRDREITIYF
TRBJ1-1,.,14,TRBV6-4,CASSPGRLNTEAFF
TRBJ2-3,.,12,TRBV2,CASAERGNAQYF
TRBJ2-5,TRBD2,17,TRBV5-6,CASSSPLGGENQETQYF
TRBJ2-7,.,14,TRBV7-2,CASSLEGGGYEQYF
TRBJ2-7,TRBD2,14,TRBV5-1,CASSLTSGNYEQYF
TRBJ2-3,TRBD2,14,TRBV7-2,CASSPSGGTDTQYF
TRBJ1-2,.,13,TRBV10-1,CASSESLVGGYTF
TRBJ2-2,.,12,TRBV10-3,CAISVGTGELFF
TRBJ1-5,.,14,TRBV6-5,CASIDSYSNQPQHF
TRBJ2-2,.,15,TRBV9,CASSVDYLDTGELFF
TRBJ2-3,TRBD2,14,TRBV4-3,CASSQAGGTDTQYF
TRBJ1-2,.,15,TRBV2,CASSERLGVAYGYTF